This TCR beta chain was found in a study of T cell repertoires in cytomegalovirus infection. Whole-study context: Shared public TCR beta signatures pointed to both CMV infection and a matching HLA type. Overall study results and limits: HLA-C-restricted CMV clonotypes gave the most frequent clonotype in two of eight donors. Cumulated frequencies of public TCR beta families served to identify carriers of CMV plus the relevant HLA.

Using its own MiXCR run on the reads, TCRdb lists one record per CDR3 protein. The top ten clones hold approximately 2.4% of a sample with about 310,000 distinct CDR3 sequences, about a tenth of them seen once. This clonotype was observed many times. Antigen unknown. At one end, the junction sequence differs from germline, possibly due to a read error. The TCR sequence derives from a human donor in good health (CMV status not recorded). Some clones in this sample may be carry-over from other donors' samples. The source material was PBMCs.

The CDR3 DNA reads TGTGCTAGCAGTTCGGGACTATCCGTGTTTGGCACAGATACGCAGTATTTT. This sequence encodes CASSSGLSVFGTDTQYF. This rearrangement joins TRBV7-7 to TRBJ2-3; 7 positions match TRBD2. This CDR3 is built from 17 residues. Germline lookup yields CDR1 SSHAT and CDR2 FNYEAQ (reference sequence). Variable domain in full (rest from reference TRBV7-7 and TRBJ2-3): GAGVSQSPRYKVTKRGQDVTLRCDPISSHATLYWYQQALGQGPEFLTYFNYEAQPDKSGLPSDRFSAERPEGSISTLTIQRTEQRDSAMYRCASSSGLSVFGTDTQYFGPGTRLTVL.